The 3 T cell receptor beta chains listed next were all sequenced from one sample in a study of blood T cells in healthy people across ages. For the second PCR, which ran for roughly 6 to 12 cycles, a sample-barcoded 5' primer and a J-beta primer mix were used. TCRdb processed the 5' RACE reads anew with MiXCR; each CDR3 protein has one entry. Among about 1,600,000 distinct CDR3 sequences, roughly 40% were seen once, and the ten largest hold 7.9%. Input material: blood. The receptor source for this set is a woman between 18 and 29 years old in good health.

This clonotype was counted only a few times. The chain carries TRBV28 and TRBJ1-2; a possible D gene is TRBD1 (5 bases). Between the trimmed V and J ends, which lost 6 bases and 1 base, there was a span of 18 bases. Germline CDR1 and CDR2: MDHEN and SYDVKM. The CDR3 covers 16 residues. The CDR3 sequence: CASRAGRTRFNYGYTF. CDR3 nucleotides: TGTGCCAGCAGGGCAGGGAGAACCCGATTTAACTATGGCTACACCTTC.

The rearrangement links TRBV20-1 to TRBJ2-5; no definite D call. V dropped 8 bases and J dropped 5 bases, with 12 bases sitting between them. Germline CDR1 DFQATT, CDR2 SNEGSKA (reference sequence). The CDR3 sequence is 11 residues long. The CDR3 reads CSYLWDETQYF. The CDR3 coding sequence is TGCAGTTACCTTTGGGATGAGACCCAGTACTTC.

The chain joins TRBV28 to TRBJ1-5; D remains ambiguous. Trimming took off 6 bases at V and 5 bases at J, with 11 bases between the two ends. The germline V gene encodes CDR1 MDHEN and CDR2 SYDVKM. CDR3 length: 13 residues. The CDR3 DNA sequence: TGTGCCAGCAGATACACCCCTGATCAGCCCCAGCATTTT. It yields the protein CASRYTPDQPQHF.